Given below is one TCR beta chain in context. V lost 2 bases and J lost 6; bases outside the gene matches: 7. CDR1 is SGHDT, CDR2 YYEEEE, per germline. The CDR3 runs 17 residues. Some clones are missing from TCRdb's copy, which holds only in-frame ones; the method was immunoSEQ multiplex PCR. The table lists some 53,000 clones, 80% to 95% of them singletons, with around 0.25% in the top ten. The entry originates in a study of T cell changes during pregnancy in multiple sclerosis. The chain couples TRBV5-6 to TRBJ2-2; TRBD2 matches at 13 bases. Here the sequenced sample was CD4+ T cells from peripheral blood mononuclear cells, taken in the third trimester of pregnancy. The clonotype was recovered from a female donor with multiple sclerosis, enrolled in a pregnancy study. The CDR3 region is CASSFRTSGSMAGELFF. Written as DNA, the CDR3 is TGTGCCAGCAGCTTCCGGACTAGCGGGAGTATGGCCGGGGAGCTGTTTTTT.